This T cell receptor beta chain is drawn from a study of T cell repertoires in cytomegalovirus infection. The overall study: From public TCR beta signatures came an indication of both CMV infection and matching HLA type.

CDR3 length: 15 amino acids. V was pared by 6 bases and J by 0 bases, with 5 bases of the junction left unmatched. The V gene's germline CDR1 is MNHEY and CDR2 SVGAGI. TCRdb ran MiXCR on the reads and lists one entry per CDR3 protein. The table includes 450,000 to 650,000 distinct CDR3 sequences, 35% to 50% detected once. A note on this clonotype: The target antigen is unknown.

Notes on the study in general: Identification of carriers of CMV plus the relevant HLA was performed using cumulative public TCR beta family frequency.

The source is a human donor in good health (CMV status not recorded). Some clones in this sample may be carry-over from other donors' samples. The genes are TRBV6-5 and TRBJ1-5; 7 bases agree with TRBD1. The sample was cultured PBMCs, taken from culture after CMV antigen stimulation. The CDR3 spells CASSRTGHSNQPQHF. The DNA for the CDR3 is TGTGCCAGCAGCCGGACAGGTCATAGCAATCAGCCCCAGCATTTT.